The 6 T cell receptor beta chains below all came from one sample that was sequenced in a study of human T cells and chemical hapten exposure (dated by TCRdb to the early 2020s). Library method: RACE. The run used a NextSeq 500. TCRdb ran its own pipeline on the public reads, namely fastp trimming at Q25 and MiXCR clone calling, and kept in-frame beta chains. Rows merge per CDR3 protein into single entries with the most common DNA and genes. Recorded for this sample are 300,000 to 400,000 distinct CDR3 sequences; around 7% of them occurred a single time. The ten largest clonotypes hold 7.5% to 9% of the sample. The time point tag for this specimen amounts to: patch test 1, 2 weeks after DPC sensitization. The sample's treatment or condition, from its label and the paper: therapeutic diphenylcyclopropenone sensitization with weekly scalp DPC. The sequences come from whole blood, collected in connection with sensitization to the hapten diphenylcyclopropenone (DPC). These receptors all come from a young woman with alopecia areata. Some clones in this sample may be carry-over from other donors' samples.

In its sample, this clonotype was seen a few times. This chain connects TRBV5-6 to TRBJ2-3; 7 bases align to TRBD2. The CDR3 length is 18 residues. V gave up 4 bases and J gave up 0 bases; unmatched junction bases: 14. CDR1 SGHDT and CDR2 YYEEEE come from the germline V gene. CDR3 sequence: CASSDGVAGLTSTDTQYF. As DNA, the CDR3 is TGTGCCAGCAGCGACGGGGTAGCGGGCCTAACTAGCACAGATACGCAGTATTTT.

V usage is TRBV2 and J usage is TRBJ2-2; 7 bases line up with TRBD1. The germline gives CDR1 SNHLY, CDR2 FYNNEI. The CDR3 loop spans 15 amino acids. The ends lost 7 bases at V and 0 bases at J; junction bases unmatched: 5. The CDR3 DNA follows: TGTGCCAGCACTATAGGACAGGCGAACACCGGGGAGCTGTTTTTT. Translated, it gives CASTIGQANTGELFF. The whole variable domain, remainder taken from reference TRBV2 and TRBJ2-2, is EPEVTQTPSHQVTQMGQEVILRCVPISNHLYFYWYRQILGQKVEFLVSFYNNEISEKSEIFDDQFSVERPDGSNFTLKIRSTKLEDSAMYFCASTIGQANTGELFFGEGSRLTVL.

The rearrangement links TRBV19 to TRBJ1-6; D gene ambiguous. This CDR3 contains 14 residues. The germline V and J ends were trimmed by 3 bases and 14 bases, with 17 bases remaining between them. Germline CDR1 reads LNHDA; CDR2 reads SQIVND (reference sequence). CDR3 residues: CASSMTSGSVALHF. The CDR3 DNA is TGTGCCAGTAGTATGACCAGCGGCTCGGTGGCCCTCCACTTT. Combining the CDR3 with reference TRBV19 and TRBJ1-6 gives the whole variable domain DGGITQSPKYLFRKEGQNVTLSCEQNLNHDAMYWYRQDPGQGLRLIYYSQIVNDFQKGDIAEGYSVSREKKESFPLTVTSAQKNPTAFYLCASSMTSGSVALHFGNGTRLTVT.

This clonotype was seen a few times. The chain couples TRBV12-3 or TRBV12-4 to TRBJ2-3; TRBD1 aligns across 7 bases. V lost 1 base to trimming and J lost 1 base; unmatched junction nucleotides: 2. The CDR3 has 15 residues. The CDR3 bases are TGTGCCAGCAGTTTAGTGGGGACAGGCACAGATACGCAGTATTTT. Translated: CASSLVGTGTDTQYF.

The V gene is TRBV4-2, the J gene TRBJ1-5; D is ambiguous. The V end lost 0 bases, the J end lost 0 bases, and 12 bases lay between the germline ends. The CDR3 is 17 amino acids. Germline CDR1 and CDR2: LGHNA and YNFKEQ. The CDR3 region is CASSQDTAAGSNQPQHF. The CDR3 nucleotides read TGTGCCAGCAGCCAAGATACAGCGGCGGGTAGCAATCAGCCCCAGCATTTT.

This clonotype was seen a few times. The chain has TRBV20-1 and TRBJ1-1; D unclear. Trimming pared 1 base from V and 1 base from J, leaving 10 bases between. Germline V gene sequence: CDR1 DFQATT, CDR2 SNEGSKA (reference sequence). This CDR3 is built from 14 residues. The CDR3 bases are TGCAGTGCTAGAGGGAGGTCGGGGAACACTGAAGCTTTCTTT. Translation gives CSARGRSGNTEAFF.